This is a list of T cell receptor beta chains from one sample in a study of blood T cells in healthy people across ages. TCRdb called the 5' RACE reads again in MiXCR, with one record for every CDR3 protein. The sample lists almost 1 million distinct CDR3 sequences, roughly 51% occurring once. Material for sequencing was blood. The source of these receptors is a woman aged 55-70 years in good health. The conserved cysteine and the conserved F or W are not part of the CDR3 here. Each record gives: clone size, V gene, CDR3 protein. Clone size is given for some rows only: seen once, a few or many times, or a class if the clone is expanded.

abundance: .; v_gene: TRBV20-1; CDR3aa: SASHRSGHNYEQY
abundance: .; v_gene: TRBV15; CDR3aa: ATSRDVQGDMGSQY
abundance: .; v_gene: TRBV6-6; CDR3aa: ASSYLAAAANYGYT
abundance: .; v_gene: TRBV29-1; CDR3aa: SAGLAVSTDTQY
abundance: few; v_gene: TRBV7-2; CDR3aa: ASSPPGLSNQPQH
abundance: few; v_gene: TRBV7-8; CDR3aa: ASSFLRSHGDTQY
abundance: .; v_gene: TRBV2; CDR3aa: ASSDGGSIRPQRY
abundance: .; v_gene: TRBV10-3; CDR3aa: AISERPGTAGGGYT
abundance: .; v_gene: TRBV29-1; CDR3aa: SVTGTKTTNEKLF
abundance: once; v_gene: TRBV4-1; CDR3aa: ASSQGKASGSGANVLT
abundance: .; v_gene: TRBV7-2; CDR3aa: ASTTSSGYNEKLF
abundance: few; v_gene: TRBV12-3/TRBV12-4; CDR3aa: ASSPVGGRIYNEQF
abundance: .; v_gene: TRBV10-3; CDR3aa: AIKVGRGESDTQY
abundance: .; v_gene: TRBV5-1; CDR3aa: ASSLARGRDSLTDTQY
abundance: once; v_gene: TRBV2; CDR3aa: ASIRDRGAYGYT
abundance: few; v_gene: TRBV10-2; CDR3aa: ASRTQGAGEQY
abundance: .; v_gene: TRBV7-2; CDR3aa: AGSGAYEQY
abundance: .; v_gene: TRBV12-3/TRBV12-4; CDR3aa: ASSFGLGGNEQF
abundance: few; v_gene: TRBV20-1; CDR3aa: SAKRLAEFYEQY
abundance: .; v_gene: TRBV12-3/TRBV12-4; CDR3aa: ASSPAGTGSREQS
abundance: .; v_gene: TRBV30; CDR3aa: AWRASIRSGANVLT
abundance: .; v_gene: TRBV5-1; CDR3aa: ASSSTTGQQETQY
abundance: .; v_gene: TRBV27; CDR3aa: ASSSGVGFLGTEAF
abundance: once; v_gene: TRBV6-5; CDR3aa: ASKGAQGPQETQY
abundance: .; v_gene: TRBV7-9; CDR3aa: ASSFPAESPTDTQY
abundance: .; v_gene: TRBV12-3/TRBV12-4; CDR3aa: ASSPAGTTTDTQY
abundance: .; v_gene: TRBV10-3; CDR3aa: AISPTGVTEAF
abundance: .; v_gene: TRBV27; CDR3aa: ASTNRDKDEQY
abundance: .; v_gene: TRBV29-1; CDR3aa: SAVAGGLYEQY
abundance: .; v_gene: TRBV27; CDR3aa: ASSLQGPQYAEAF
abundance: few; v_gene: TRBV29-1; CDR3aa: SVEGGRKGDEQY
abundance: few; v_gene: TRBV14; CDR3aa: ASSQGQEQY
abundance: few; v_gene: TRBV28; CDR3aa: ASSPGQGYHEQY
abundance: .; v_gene: TRBV20-1; CDR3aa: SARVPGPAYEQY
abundance: few; v_gene: TRBV5-1; CDR3aa: ASSLGRTPITTRLSGANVLT
abundance: .; v_gene: TRBV29-1; CDR3aa: SVEAVGMNTEAF
abundance: many; v_gene: TRBV20-1; CDR3aa: SVPGQHYGYT
abundance: .; v_gene: TRBV3-1; CDR3aa: ASSQRGLAGGTIQY
abundance: .; v_gene: TRBV2; CDR3aa: ASSEYGVVGQETQY
abundance: .; v_gene: TRBV11-2; CDR3aa: ASSSVLFGADTQY
abundance: few; v_gene: TRBV13; CDR3aa: ASSLAGRDTGELF
abundance: few; v_gene: TRBV7-9; CDR3aa: AASSSYEQY
abundance: few; v_gene: TRBV12-3/TRBV12-4; CDR3aa: ASTLGTVGKPPLH
abundance: .; v_gene: TRBV6-2/TRBV6-3; CDR3aa: ASSNVPASQPQH
abundance: .; v_gene: TRBV3-1; CDR3aa: ASSGSPGMNTEAF
abundance: .; v_gene: TRBV7-2; CDR3aa: ASSWFREQF
abundance: .; v_gene: TRBV20-1; CDR3aa: LERGGGTEAF
abundance: few; v_gene: TRBV7-2; CDR3aa: ASSPTGLAGAETQY
abundance: .; v_gene: TRBV6-2/TRBV6-3; CDR3aa: ASSSSPSGSGQETQY